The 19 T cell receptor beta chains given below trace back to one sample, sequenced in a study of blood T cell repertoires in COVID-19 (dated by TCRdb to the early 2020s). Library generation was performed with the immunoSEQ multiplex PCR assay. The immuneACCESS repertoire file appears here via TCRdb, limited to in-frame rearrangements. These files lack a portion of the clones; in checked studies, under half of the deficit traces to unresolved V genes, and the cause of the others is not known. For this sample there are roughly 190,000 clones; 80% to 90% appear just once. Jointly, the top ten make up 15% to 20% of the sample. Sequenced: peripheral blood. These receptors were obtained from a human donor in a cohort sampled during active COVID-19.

In nucleotides, the CDR3 is TGTGCCAGCAGTGAAGGGCAGTTCAAAAACATTCAGTACTTC. Translated: CASSEGQFKNIQYF. The V and J genes are TRBV2 and TRBJ2-4; D is ambiguous. From germline, CDR1 is SNHLY and CDR2 FYNNEI. With 1 base removed from V and 3 bases from J, the gap between germline ends came to 7 bases. The CDR3 is 14 residues long. Based on the CDR3 plus reference TRBV2 and TRBJ2-4, the full variable domain is EPEVTQTPSHQVTQMGQEVILRCVPISNHLYFYWYRQILGQKVEFLVSFYNNEISEKSEIFDDQFSVERPDGSNFTLKIRSTKLEDSAMYFCASSEGQFKNIQYFGAGTRLSVL.

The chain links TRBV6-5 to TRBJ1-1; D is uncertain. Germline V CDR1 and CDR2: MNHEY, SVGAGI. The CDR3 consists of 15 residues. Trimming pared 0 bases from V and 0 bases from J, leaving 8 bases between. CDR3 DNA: TGTGCCAGCAGTTACTCGATTGACATGAACACTGAAGCTTTCTTT. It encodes CASSYSIDMNTEAFF.

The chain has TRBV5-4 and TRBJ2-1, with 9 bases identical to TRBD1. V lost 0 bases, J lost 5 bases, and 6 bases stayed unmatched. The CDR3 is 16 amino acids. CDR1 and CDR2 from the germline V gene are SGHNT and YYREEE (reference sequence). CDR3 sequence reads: CASSLAGTGRNNEQFF. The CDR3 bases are TGTGCCAGCAGCTTGGCTGGGACAGGGAGGAACAATGAGCAGTTCTTC. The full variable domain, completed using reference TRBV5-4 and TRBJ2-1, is ETGVTQSPTHLIKTRGQQVTLRCSSQSGHNTVSWYQQALGQGPQFIFQYYREEENGRGNFPPRFSGLQFPNYSSELNVNALELDDSALYLCASSLAGTGRNNEQFFGPGTRLTVL.

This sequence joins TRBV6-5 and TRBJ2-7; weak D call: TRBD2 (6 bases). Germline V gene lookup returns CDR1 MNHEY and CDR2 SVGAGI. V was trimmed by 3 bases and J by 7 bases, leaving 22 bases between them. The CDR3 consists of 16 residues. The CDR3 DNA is TGTGCCAGCAGTTATCACGGGGGAGTGGACGCGCGAGAGCAGTACTTC. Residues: CASSYHGGVDAREQYF.

CDR3 DNA: TGTGCCTGGAGGACTAACAGGGGTACTGAAGCTTTCTTT. It translates to CAWRTNRGTEAFF. This chain uses TRBV30 with TRBJ1-1, with 7 bases identical to TRBD1. The CDR3 is made up of 13 amino acids. The germline gives CDR1 GTSNPN, CDR2 SVGIG (reference sequence). V was pared by 3 bases and J by 5 bases, with 6 bases of the junction left unmatched.

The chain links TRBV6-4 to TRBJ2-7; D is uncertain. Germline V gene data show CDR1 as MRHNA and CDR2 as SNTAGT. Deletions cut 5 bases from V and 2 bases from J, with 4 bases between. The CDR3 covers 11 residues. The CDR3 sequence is CASSPAYEQYV. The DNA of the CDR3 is TGTGCCAGCAGTCCCGCCTACGAGCAGTACGTC.

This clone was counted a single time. CDR3 sequence reads: CASSWLQGQGEQYF. The CDR3 DNA follows: TGCGCCAGCAGCTGGTTACAGGGACAGGGCGAGCAGTACTTC. This chain joins TRBV5-1 and TRBJ2-7; 9 nucleotides line up with TRBD1. CDR1 and CDR2 (germline): SGHRS, YFSETQ. The CDR3 sequence is 14 residues long. After removal of 3 bases from V and 6 bases from J, the junction contained 7 bases not matched to a gene.

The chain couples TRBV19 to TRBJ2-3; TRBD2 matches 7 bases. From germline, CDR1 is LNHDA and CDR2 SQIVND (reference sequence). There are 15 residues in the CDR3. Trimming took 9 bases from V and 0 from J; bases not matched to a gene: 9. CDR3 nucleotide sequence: TGTGCCAGCTCAGGAGCGGGGACTAGCACAGATACGCAGTATTTT. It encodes CASSGAGTSTDTQYF.

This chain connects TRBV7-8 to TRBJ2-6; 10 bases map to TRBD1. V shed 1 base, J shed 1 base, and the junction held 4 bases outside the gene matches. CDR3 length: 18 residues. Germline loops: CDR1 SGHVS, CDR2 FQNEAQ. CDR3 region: CASSLETGGLSGANVLTF. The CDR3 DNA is TGTGCCAGCAGCTTAGAGACAGGGGGCTTGTCTGGGGCCAACGTCCTGACTTTC.

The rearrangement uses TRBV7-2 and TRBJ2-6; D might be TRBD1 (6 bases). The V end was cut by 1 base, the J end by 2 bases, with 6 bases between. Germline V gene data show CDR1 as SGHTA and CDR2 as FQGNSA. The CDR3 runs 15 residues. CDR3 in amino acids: CASSLDRAGANVLTF. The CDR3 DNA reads TGTGCCAGCAGCTTAGACAGGGCTGGGGCCAACGTCCTGACTTTC. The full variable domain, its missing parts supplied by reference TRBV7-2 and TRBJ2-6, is GAGVSQSPSNKVTEKGKDVELRCDPISGHTALYWYRQSLGQGLEFLIYFQGNSAPDKSGLPSDRFSAERTGGSVSTLTIQRTQQEDSAVYLCASSLDRAGANVLTFGAGSRLTVL.

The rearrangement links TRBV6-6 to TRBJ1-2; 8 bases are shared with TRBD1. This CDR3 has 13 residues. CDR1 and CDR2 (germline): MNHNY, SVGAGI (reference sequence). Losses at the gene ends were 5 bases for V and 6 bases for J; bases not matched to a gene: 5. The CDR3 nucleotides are TGTGCCAGCAGTGCGACAGGGGATAATGGCTACACCTTC. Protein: CASSATGDNGYTF.

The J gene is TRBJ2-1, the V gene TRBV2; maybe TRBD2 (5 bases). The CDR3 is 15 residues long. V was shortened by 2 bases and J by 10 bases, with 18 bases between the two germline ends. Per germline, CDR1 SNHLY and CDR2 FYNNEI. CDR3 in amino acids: CASSESGVPVQEQFF. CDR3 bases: TGTGCCAGCAGTGAATCCGGGGTCCCGGTTCAGGAGCAGTTCTTC.

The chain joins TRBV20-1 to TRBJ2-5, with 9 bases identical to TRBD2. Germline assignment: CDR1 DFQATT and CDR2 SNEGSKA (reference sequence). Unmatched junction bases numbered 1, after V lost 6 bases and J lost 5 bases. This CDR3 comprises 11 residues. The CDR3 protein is CSAGTSETQYF. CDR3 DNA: TGCAGTGCAGGGACTAGCGAGACCCAGTACTTC.

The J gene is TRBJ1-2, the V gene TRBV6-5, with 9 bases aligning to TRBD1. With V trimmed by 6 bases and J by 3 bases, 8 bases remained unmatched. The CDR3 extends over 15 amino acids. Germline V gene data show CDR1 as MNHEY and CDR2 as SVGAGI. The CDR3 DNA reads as TGTGCCAGCAGCCGCTCCCGGGACAGGGACTATGGCTACACCTTC. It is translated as CASSRSRDRDYGYTF.

The CDR3 region is CASSLSSGMQETQYF. CDR3 sequence (DNA): TGTGCCAGCAGCTTATCTAGCGGGATGCAAGAGACCCAGTACTTC. The rearrangement uses TRBV11-1 and TRBJ2-5; TRBD2 aligns across 9 bases. The V gene end was trimmed by 2 bases and the J gene end by 2 bases; junction bases not matched to a gene: 3. CDR1 and CDR2 (germline): SGHAT, FQDESV (reference sequence). The CDR3 extends over 15 amino acids. The full variable domain, its missing parts supplied by reference TRBV11-1 and TRBJ2-5, is EAEVAQSPRYKITEKSQAVAFWCDPISGHATLYWYRQILGQGPELLVQFQDESVVDDSQLPKDRFSAERLKGVDSTLKIQPAELGDSAMYLCASSLSSGMQETQYFGPGTRLLVL.

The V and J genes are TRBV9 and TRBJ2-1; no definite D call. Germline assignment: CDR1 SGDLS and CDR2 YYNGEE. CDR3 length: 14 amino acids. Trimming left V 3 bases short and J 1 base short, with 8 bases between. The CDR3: CASSGEQSYNEQFF. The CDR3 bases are TGTGCCAGCAGCGGAGAACAGTCCTACAATGAGCAGTTCTTC. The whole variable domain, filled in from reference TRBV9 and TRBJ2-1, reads DSGVTQTPKHLITATGQRVTLRCSPRSGDLSVYWYQQSLDQGLQFLIQYYNGEERAKGNILERFSAQQFPDLHSELNLSSLELGDSALYFCASSGEQSYNEQFFGPGTRLTVL.

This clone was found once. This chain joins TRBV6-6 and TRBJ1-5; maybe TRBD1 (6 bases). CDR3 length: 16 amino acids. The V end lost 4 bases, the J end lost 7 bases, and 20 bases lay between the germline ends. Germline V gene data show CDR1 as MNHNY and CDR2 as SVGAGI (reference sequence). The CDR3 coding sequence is TGTGCCAGCAGTTCCCCCCGCGGGGGGGCAAGGCAGCCCCAGCATTTT. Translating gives CASSSPRGGARQPQHF.

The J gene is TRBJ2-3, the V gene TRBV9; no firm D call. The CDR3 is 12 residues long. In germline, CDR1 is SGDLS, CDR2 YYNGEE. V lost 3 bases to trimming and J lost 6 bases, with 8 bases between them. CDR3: CASSAQEDTQYF. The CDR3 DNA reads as TGTGCCAGCAGCGCTCAAGAGGATACGCAGTATTTT.

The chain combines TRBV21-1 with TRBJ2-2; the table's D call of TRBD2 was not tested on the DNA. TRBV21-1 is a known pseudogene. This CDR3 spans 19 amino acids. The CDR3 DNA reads TGTGCCAGCAGCAAAACCGGGACTAGCGGGAACTCAGTCTTCGGGGAGCTGTTTTTT. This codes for CASSKTGTSGNSVFGELFF.